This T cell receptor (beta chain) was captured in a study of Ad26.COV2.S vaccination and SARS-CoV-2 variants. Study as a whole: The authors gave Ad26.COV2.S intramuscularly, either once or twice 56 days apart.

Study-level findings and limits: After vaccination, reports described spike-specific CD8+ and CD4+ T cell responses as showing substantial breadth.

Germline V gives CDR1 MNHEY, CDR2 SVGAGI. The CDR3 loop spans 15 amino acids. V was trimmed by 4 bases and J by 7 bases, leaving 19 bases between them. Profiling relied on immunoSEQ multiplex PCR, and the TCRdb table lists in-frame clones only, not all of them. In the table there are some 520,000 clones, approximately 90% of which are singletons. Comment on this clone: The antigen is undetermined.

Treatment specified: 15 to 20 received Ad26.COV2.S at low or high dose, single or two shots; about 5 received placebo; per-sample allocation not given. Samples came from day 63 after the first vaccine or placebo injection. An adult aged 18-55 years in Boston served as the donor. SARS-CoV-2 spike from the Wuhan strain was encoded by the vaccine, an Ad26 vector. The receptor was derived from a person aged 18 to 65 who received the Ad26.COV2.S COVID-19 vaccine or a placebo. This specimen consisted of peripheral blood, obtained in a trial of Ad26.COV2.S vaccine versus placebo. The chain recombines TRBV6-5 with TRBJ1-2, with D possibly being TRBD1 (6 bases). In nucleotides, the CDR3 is TGTGCCAGCAGTTCGCCGACAGGAGGGTTCGGTGGCTACACCTTC. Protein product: CASSSPTGGFGGYTF.